There are a few counts of the clone carrying this TCR beta chain. TCRdb itself ran the PCR reads through MiXCR, one entry per CDR3 protein. The table includes approximately 12,000 distinct CDR3 sequences, roughly 56% detected once. CDR3 length: 16 amino acids. The V segment lost 0 bases and the J segment 6 bases; nucleotides outside the gene matches: 10. The germline V gene has CDR1 SGHVS and CDR2 FNYEAQ. The data belong to a study of CD4 and CD8 cells across lung adenocarcinoma regions. The patients had localized lung adenocarcinoma, a non-small cell subtype. The sequence was obtained from a female donor with lung adenocarcinoma. The CD4 and CD8 labels of this study may be unreliable. The material sequenced was CD8+ T cells from the margin of a lung tumor. V and J are TRBV7-6 and TRBJ1-1; 7 nucleotides align to TRBD1. DNA of the CDR3: TGTGCCAGCAGCTTAGCGCTCACCGGGACAGAGGCTGAAGCTTTCTTT. This sequence encodes CASSLALTGTEAEAFF.